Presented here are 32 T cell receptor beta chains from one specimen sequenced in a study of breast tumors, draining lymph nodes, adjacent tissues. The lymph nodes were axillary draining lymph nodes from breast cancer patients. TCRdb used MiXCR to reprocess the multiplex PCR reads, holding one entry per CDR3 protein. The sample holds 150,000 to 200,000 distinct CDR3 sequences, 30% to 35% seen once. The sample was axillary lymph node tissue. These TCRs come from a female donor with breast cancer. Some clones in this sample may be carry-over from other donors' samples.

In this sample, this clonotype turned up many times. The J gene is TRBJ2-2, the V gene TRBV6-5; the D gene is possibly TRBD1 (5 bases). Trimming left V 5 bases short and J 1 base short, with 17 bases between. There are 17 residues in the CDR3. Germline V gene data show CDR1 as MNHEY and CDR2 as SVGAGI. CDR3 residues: CASSHRQGVLNTGELFF. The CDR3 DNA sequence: TGTGCCAGCAGTCACCGTCAAGGGGTTCTGAACACCGGGGAGCTGTTTTTT.

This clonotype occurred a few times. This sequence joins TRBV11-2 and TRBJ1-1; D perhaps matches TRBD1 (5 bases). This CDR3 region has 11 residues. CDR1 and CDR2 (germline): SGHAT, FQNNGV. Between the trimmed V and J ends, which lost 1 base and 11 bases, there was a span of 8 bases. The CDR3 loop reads CASSLGGKAFF. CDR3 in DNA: TGTGCCAGCAGCTTAGGGGGGAAGGCTTTCTTT.

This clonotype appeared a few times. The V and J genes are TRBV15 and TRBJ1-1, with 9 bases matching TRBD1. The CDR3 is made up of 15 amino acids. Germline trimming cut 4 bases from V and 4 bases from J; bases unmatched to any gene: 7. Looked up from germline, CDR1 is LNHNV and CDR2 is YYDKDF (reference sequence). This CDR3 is CATSTQQGAVTEAFF. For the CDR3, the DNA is TGTGCCACCAGCACGCAACAGGGGGCCGTCACTGAAGCTTTCTTT. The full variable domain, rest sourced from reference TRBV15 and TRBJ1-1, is DAMVIQNPRYQVTQFGKPVTLSCSQTLNHNVMYWYQQKSSQAPKLLFHYYDKDFNNEADTPDNFQSRRPNTSFCFLDIRSPGLGDTAMYLCATSTQQGAVTEAFFGQGTRLTVV.

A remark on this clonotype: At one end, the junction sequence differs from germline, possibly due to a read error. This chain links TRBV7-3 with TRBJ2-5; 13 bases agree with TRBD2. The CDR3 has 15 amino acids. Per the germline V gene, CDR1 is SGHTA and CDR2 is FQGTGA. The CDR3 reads CASSLTSGRWETQHF. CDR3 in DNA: TGTGCCAGCAGCCTGACTAGCGGGAGGTGGGAGACCCAGCACTTC.

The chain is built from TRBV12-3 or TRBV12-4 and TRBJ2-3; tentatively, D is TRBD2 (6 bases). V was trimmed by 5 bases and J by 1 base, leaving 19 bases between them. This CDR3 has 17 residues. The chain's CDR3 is CASSGLVLAGRTDTQYF. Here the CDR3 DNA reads TGTGCCAGCAGTGGTTTGGTACTAGCAGGGCGCACAGATACGCAGTATTTT.

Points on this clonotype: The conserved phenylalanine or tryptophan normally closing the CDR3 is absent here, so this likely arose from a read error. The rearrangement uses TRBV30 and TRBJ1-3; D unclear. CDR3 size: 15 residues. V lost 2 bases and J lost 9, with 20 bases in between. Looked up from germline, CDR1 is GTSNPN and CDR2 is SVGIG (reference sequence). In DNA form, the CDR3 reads TGTGCCTGGAGTAGCCTCCGGAACCCCACTTCCACCATATATCTT. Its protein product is CAWSSLRNPTSTIYL.

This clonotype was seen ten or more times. CDR3 in amino acids: CASRSNRGGRADTQYF. The CDR3 bases are TGTGCCAGCAGATCCAATCGGGGGGGCAGGGCAGATACGCAGTATTTT. The V call is TRBV2, the J call TRBJ2-3; 8 nucleotides line up with TRBD2. The CDR3 runs 16 residues. Trimming cost V 6 bases and J 4 bases; bases outside gene matches: 12. The V gene's germline CDR1 is SNHLY and CDR2 FYNNEI.

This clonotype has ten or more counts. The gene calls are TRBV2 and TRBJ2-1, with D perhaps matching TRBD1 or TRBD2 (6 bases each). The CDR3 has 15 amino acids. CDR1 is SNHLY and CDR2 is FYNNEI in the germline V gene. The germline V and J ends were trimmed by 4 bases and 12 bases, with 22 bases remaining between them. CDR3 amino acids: CASSASGTRNRVQFF. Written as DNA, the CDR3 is TGTGCCAGCAGTGCCTCCGGGACTCGGAACAGGGTGCAGTTCTTC.

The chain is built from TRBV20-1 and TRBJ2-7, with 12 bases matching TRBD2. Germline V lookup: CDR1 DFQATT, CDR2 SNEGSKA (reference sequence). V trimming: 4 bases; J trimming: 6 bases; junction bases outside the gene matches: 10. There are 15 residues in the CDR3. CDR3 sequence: CSANRLAGVPSEQYF. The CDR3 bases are TGCAGTGCTAATCGACTAGCGGGAGTACCCTCCGAGCAGTACTTC.

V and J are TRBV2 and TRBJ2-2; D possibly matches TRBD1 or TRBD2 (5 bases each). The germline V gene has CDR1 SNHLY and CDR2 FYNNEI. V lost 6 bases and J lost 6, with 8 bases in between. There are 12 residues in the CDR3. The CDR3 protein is CASRGTAGELFF. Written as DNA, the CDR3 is TGTGCCAGCAGAGGGACCGCCGGGGAGCTGTTTTTT.

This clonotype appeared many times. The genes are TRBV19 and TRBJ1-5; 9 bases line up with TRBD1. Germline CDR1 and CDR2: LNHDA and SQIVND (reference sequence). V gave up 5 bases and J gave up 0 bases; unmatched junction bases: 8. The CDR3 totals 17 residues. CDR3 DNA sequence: TGTGCCAGTAGTTCGACAGGGGGGATATATAGCAATCAGCCCCAGCATTTT. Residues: CASSSTGGIYSNQPQHF.

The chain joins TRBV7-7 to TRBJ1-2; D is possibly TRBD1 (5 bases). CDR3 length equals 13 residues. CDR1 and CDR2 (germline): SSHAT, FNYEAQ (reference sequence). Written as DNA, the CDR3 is TGTGCTAGAACCCCGACAGTCCCCTATGGCTACACCTTC. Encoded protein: CARTPTVPYGYTF.

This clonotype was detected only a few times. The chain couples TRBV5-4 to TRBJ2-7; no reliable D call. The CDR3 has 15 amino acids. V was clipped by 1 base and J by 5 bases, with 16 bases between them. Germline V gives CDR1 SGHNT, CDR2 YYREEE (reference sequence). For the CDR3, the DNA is TGTGCCAGCAGCTTGATCCCCACGGTTAACGACGAGCAGTACTTC. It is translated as CASSLIPTVNDEQYF.

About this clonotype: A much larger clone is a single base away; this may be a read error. CDR3 sequence reads: CACSSGRSYEQYF. The CDR3 DNA sequence: TGTGCCTGCAGCTCTGGACGGTCCTACGAGCAGTACTTC. The chain employs TRBV6-5 and TRBJ2-7; D not certain. Germline lookup yields CDR1 MNHEY and CDR2 SVGAGI. The CDR3 loop spans 13 amino acids.

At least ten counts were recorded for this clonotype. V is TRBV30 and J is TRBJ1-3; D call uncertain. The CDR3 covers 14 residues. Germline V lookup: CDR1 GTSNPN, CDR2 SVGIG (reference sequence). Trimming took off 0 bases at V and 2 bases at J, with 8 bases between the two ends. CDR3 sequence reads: CAWSVWGTGNTIYF. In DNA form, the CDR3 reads TGTGCCTGGAGTGTATGGGGAACTGGAAACACCATATATTTT.

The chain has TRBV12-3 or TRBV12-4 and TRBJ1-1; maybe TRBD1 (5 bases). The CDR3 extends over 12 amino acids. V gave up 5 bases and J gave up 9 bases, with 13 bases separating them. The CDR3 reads CASSGDGSQAFF. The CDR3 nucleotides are TGTGCCAGCAGTGGGGACGGCTCTCAAGCTTTCTTT.

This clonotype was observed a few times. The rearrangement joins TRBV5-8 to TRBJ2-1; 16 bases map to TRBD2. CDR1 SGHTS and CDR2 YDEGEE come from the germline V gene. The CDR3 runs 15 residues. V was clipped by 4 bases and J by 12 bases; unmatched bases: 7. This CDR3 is CASSQGLAGGPSQFF. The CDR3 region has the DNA TGTGCCAGCAGCCAGGGACTAGCGGGGGGGCCTTCGCAGTTCTTC.

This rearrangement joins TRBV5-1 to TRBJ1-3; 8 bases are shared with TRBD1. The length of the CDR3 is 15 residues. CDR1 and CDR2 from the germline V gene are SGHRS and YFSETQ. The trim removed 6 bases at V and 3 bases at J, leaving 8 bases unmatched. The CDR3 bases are TGCGCCAGCATGCCGGCAGGGGGCGGTGGAAACACCATATATTTT. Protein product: CASMPAGGGGNTIYF.

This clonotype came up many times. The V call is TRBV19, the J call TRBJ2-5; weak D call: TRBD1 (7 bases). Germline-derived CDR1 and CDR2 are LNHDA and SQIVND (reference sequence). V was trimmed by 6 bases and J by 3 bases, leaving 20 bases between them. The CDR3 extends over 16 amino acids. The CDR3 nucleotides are TGTGCCAGTAGCCCCCATCTGGAGGGGGCGAAAGAGACCCAGTACTTC. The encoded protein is CASSPHLEGAKETQYF.

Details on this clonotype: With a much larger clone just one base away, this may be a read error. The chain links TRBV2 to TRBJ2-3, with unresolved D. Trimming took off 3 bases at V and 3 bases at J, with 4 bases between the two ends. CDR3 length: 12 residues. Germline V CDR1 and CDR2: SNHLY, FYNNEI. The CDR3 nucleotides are TGTGCCAGCAGTGAGGAGACAGATACGCAGTATTTT. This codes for CASSEETDTQYF.

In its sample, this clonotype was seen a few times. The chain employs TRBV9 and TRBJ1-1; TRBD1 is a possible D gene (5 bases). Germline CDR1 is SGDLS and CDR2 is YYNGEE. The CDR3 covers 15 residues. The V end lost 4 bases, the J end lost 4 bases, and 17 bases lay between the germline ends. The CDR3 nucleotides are TGTGCCAGCAGCCCACATGGGGGGACTGTCACTGAAGCTTTCTTT. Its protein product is CASSPHGGTVTEAFF.

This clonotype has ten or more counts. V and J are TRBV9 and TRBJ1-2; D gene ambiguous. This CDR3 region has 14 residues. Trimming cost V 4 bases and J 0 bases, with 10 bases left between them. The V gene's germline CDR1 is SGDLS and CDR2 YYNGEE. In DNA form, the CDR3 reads TGTGCCAGCAGCCCAGGCTCAGCTAACTATGGCTACACCTTC. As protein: CASSPGSANYGYTF.

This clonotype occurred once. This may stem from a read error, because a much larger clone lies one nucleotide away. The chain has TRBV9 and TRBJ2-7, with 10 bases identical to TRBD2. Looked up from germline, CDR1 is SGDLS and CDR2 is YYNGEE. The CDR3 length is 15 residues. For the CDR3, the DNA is TGTGCCAGCGGCGTAGGGACTAGCGAAGCCTACGAGCAGTACTTC. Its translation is CASGVGTSEAYEQYF.

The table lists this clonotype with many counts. The CDR3 reads CASSIATSHQPQHF. In nucleotides, the CDR3 is TGTGCCAGTAGTATAGCGACTTCCCATCAGCCCCAGCATTTT. This chain connects TRBV19 to TRBJ1-5; no reliable D call. CDR3 size: 14 residues. Trimming shortened V by 1 base and J by 5 bases, and 9 bases separated the two germline ends. Germline CDR1 reads LNHDA; CDR2 reads SQIVND (reference sequence).

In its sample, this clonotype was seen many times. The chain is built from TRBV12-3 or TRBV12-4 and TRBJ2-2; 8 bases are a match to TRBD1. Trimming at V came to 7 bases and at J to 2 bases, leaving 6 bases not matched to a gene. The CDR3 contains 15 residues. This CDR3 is CASTLQGANTGELFF. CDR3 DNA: TGTGCCAGCACCCTTCAGGGGGCAAACACCGGGGAGCTGTTTTTT.

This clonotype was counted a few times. CDR3 in amino acids: CASSIGGGTCEQYF. CDR3 coding DNA: TGTGCCAGTAGTATCGGGGGGGGGACCTGCGAGCAGTACTTC. The V and J genes are TRBV19 and TRBJ2-7, with 8 positions matching TRBD2. The CDR3 has 14 residues. Germline V CDR1 and CDR2: LNHDA, SQIVND (reference sequence). After removal of 3 bases from V and 6 bases from J, the junction contained 7 bases not matched to a gene.

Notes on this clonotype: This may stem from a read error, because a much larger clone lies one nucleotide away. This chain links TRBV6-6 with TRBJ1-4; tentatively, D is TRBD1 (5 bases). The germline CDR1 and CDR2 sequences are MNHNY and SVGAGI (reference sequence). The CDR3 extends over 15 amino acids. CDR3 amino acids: CASNEIGATNENLFF. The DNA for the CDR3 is TGTGCCAGCAATGAAATCGGGGCAACTAATGAAAACCTGTTTTTT.

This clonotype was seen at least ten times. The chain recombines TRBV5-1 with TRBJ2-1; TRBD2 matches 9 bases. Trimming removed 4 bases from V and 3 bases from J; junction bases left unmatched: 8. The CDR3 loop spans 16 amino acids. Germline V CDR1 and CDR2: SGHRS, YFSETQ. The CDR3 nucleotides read TGCGCCAGCAGCGGCGGGGGGGCCTTTATCTACAATGAGCAGTTCTTC. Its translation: CASSGGGAFIYNEQFF. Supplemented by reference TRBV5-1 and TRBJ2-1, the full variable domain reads KAGVTQTPRYLIKTRGQQVTLSCSPISGHRSVSWYQQTPGQGLQFLFEYFSETQRNKGNFPGRFSGRQFSNSRSEMNVSTLELGDSALYLCASSGGGAFIYNEQFFGPGTRLTVL.

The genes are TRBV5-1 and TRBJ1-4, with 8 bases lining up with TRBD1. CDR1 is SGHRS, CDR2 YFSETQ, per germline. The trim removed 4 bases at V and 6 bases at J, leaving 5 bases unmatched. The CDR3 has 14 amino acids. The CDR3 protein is CASSREQGDEKLFF. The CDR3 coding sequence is TGCGCCAGCAGCCGTGAACAGGGGGATGAAAAACTGTTTTTT.

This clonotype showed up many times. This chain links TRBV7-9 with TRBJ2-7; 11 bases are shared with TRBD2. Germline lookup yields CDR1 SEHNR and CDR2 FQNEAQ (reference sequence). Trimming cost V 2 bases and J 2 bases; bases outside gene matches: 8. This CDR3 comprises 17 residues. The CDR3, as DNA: TGTGCCAGCAGCTTATTCCTAGCGGGAGGTAAGGCCTACGAGCAGTACTTC. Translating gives CASSLFLAGGKAYEQYF.

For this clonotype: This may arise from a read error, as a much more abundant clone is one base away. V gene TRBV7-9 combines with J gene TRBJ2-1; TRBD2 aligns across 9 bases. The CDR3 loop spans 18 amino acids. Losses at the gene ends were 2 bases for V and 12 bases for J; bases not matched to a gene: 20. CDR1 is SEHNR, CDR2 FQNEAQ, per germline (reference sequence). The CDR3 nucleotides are TGTGCCAGCAGCTTAAATGTTGTGGGCGGGGGGGCCTTGGTTGCGCAGTTCTTC. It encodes CASSLNVVGGGALVAQFF.

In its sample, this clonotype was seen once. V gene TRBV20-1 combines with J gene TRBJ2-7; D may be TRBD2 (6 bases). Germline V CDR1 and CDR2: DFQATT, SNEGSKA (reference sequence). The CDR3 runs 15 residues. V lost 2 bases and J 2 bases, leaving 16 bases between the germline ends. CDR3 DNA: TGCAGTGCTAGACGGGACTCCCAGGGTCCCTACGAGCAGTACTTC. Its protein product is CSARRDSQGPYEQYF.